Below, 12 T cell receptor beta chains from the same sample are listed, as sequenced in a study of shared clonotypes between healthy human individuals. Generated by immunoSEQ multiplex PCR, the TCRdb table keeps only in-frame clones and is missing some. Among about 1,800,000 clones listed, about 95% were seen once. Naive CD8 cells, CD45RO-negative and positively selected for CCR7, excluded terminally differentiated effector memory CD45RA+ cells. Sequencing input: naive CD8+ T cells sorted from blood. The receptors derive from a man aged 18 to 30 in good health.

The gene calls are TRBV13 and TRBJ1-2; 8 bases align to TRBD1. V was clipped by 4 bases and J by 6 bases; unmatched bases: 4. The CDR3 runs 13 residues. The germline V gene has CDR1 PRHDT and CDR2 FYEKMQ (reference sequence). CDR3 DNA: TGTGCCAGCAGCTCCCAGGGGGCGGATGGCTACACCTTC. It is translated as CASSSQGADGYTF.

This chain uses TRBV4-1 with TRBJ1-2; the D is unclear. Looked up from germline, CDR1 is MGHRA and CDR2 is YSYEKL. This CDR3 contains 14 residues. The V end was cut by 2 bases, the J end by 5 bases, with 12 bases between. CDR3 loop: CASSQSTGGYGYTF. The CDR3, as DNA: TGCGCCAGCAGCCAATCGACCGGAGGATATGGCTACACCTTC.

This chain links TRBV9 with TRBJ2-1; 10 positions match TRBD2. CDR1 and CDR2 from the germline V gene are SGDLS and YYNGEE. The V gene end was trimmed by 1 base and the J gene end by 7 bases; junction bases not matched to a gene: 14. This CDR3 spans 18 amino acids. This chain's CDR3 is CASSVRPLAGEFWNEQFF. The CDR3 nucleotides read TGTGCCAGCAGCGTAAGGCCCCTAGCGGGAGAGTTTTGGAATGAGCAGTTCTTC.

The chain uses TRBV5-4 and TRBJ2-5; 13 nucleotides match TRBD2. V was clipped by 5 bases and J by 3 bases; unmatched bases: 4. The CDR3 runs to 15 residues. CDR1 is SGHNT and CDR2 is YYREEE in the germline V gene (reference sequence). The CDR3 bases are TGTGCCAGCAGGCACGGACTAGCGGGAGAAGAGACCCAGTACTTC. It translates to CASRHGLAGEETQYF.

V is TRBV7-9 and J is TRBJ1-4, with D perhaps matching TRBD1 (5 bases). The V end was cut by 8 bases, the J end by 8 bases, with 9 bases between. This CDR3 spans 11 amino acids. Germline V gene lookup returns CDR1 SEHNR and CDR2 FQNEAQ (reference sequence). The CDR3 DNA reads TGTGCCAGCCTCTGGGGGGAAAAACTGTTTTTT. This translates into CASLWGEKLFF. Full variable domain (outside the CDR3, taken from reference TRBV7-9 and TRBJ1-4): DTGVSQNPRHKITKRGQNVTFRCDPISEHNRLYWYRQTLGQGPEFLTYFQNEAQLEKSRLLSDRFSAERPKGSFSTLEIQRTEQGDSAMYLCASLWGEKLFFGSGTQLSVL.

The V and J genes are TRBV7-9 and TRBJ2-7; perhaps TRBD2 as D (5 bases). The V gene's germline CDR1 is SEHNR and CDR2 FQNEAQ (reference sequence). Trimming left V 1 base short and J 4 bases short, with 14 bases between. The CDR3 extends over 15 amino acids. The CDR3 is CASSLVEQRSYEQYF. Here the CDR3 DNA reads TGTGCCAGCAGCTTAGTTGAACAGCGGTCGTACGAGCAGTACTTC.

This clone was observed a single time. The chain recombines TRBV9 with TRBJ2-1, with 14 bases lining up with TRBD2. The CDR3 consists of 17 residues. The germline gives CDR1 SGDLS, CDR2 YYNGEE. V lost 4 bases and J lost 7; bases outside the gene matches: 10. For the CDR3, the DNA is TGTGCCAGCAGCATGCTACGGACTAGCGGGGGGCAGAATGAGCAGTTCTTC. This gives the protein CASSMLRTSGGQNEQFF.

The J gene is TRBJ1-5, the V gene TRBV5-5; D is unclear. Trimming pared 3 bases from V and 7 bases from J, leaving 14 bases between. CDR1 SGHKS and CDR2 YYEKEE come from the germline V gene (reference sequence). This CDR3 has 14 residues. The CDR3 protein is CASSWETPGQPQHF. DNA of the CDR3: TGTGCCAGCAGCTGGGAGACACCGGGCCAGCCCCAGCATTTT.

The chain couples TRBV7-9 to TRBJ2-1; no definite D call. V was cut by 1 base and J by 5 bases, with 12 bases left in between. This CDR3 has 15 amino acids. Germline V CDR1 and CDR2: SEHNR, FQNEAQ (reference sequence). The CDR3 reads CASSLGDTANNEQFF. CDR3 coding DNA: TGTGCCAGCAGCTTAGGAGACACGGCGAACAATGAGCAGTTCTTC.

This clone showed up just a few times. This rearrangement joins TRBV9 to TRBJ1-5; D not resolved. The V end was cut by 7 bases, the J end by 5 bases, with 13 bases between. Germline V gene sequence: CDR1 SGDLS, CDR2 YYNGEE. The CDR3 is 13 amino acids. The CDR3 DNA reads TGTGCCAGCCAACCTATCGGTGATCAGCCCCAGCATTTT. Its translation: CASQPIGDQPQHF.

The gene calls are TRBV5-1 and TRBJ2-1; 8 positions match TRBD2. Per the germline V gene, CDR1 is SGHRS and CDR2 is YFSETQ. CDR3 length: 15 amino acids. The V and J ends lost 2 bases and 10 bases, in that order; junction bases with no gene match: 11. The CDR3 spells CASSFDTGGPQEQFF. CDR3 DNA: TGCGCCAGCAGCTTCGACACGGGGGGGCCCCAGGAGCAGTTCTTC.

The sample holds one count of this clone. The same CDR3 can be traced to other DNA sequences in this sample. V is TRBV28 and J is TRBJ1-1, with D tentatively TRBD1 (5 bases). The ends were cut back, 2 bases at V and 3 bases at J, with 7 bases in the middle. CDR1 is MDHEN and CDR2 is SYDVKM in the germline V gene. The CDR3 sequence is 13 residues long. In DNA, the CDR3 is TGTGCCAGCAGTTTAAGGGGAGACACTGAAGCTTTCTTT. Translation gives CASSLRGDTEAFF.